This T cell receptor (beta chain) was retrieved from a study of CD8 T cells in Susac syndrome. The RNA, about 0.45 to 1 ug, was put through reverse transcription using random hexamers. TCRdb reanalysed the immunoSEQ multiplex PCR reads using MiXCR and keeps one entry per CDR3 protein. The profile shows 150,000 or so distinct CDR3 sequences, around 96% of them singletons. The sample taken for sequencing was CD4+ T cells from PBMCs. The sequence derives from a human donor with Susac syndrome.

The CDR3 bases are TGCAGTGCTAGAATCGCTCGGGGGGCGACAGATACGCAGTATTTT. Protein product: CSARIARGATDTQYF. The chain uses TRBV20-1 and TRBJ2-3; D might be TRBD2 (7 bases). The CDR3 spans 15 residues. Germline CDR1 reads DFQATT; CDR2 reads SNEGSKA (reference sequence). The germline V and J ends were trimmed by 2 bases and 3 bases, with 15 bases remaining between them.